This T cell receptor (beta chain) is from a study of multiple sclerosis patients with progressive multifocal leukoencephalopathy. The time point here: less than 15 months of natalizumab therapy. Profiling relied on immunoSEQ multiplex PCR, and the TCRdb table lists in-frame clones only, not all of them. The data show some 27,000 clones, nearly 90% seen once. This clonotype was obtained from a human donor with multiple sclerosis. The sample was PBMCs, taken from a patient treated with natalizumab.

CDR3 DNA: TGTGCCAGCAGTGCCCTTCAGGACAGGGTCTATGGCTACACCTTC. This codes for CASSALQDRVYGYTF. The chain combines TRBV6-1 with TRBJ1-2; 8 bases line up with TRBD1. Trimming at V came to 4 bases and at J to 4 bases, leaving 8 bases not matched to a gene. This CDR3 spans 15 amino acids. In germline, CDR1 is MNHNS, CDR2 SASEGT.